Sequencing of this TCR beta chain was carried out in a study of blood T cell repertoires in COVID-19. The V gene's germline CDR1 is MNHEY and CDR2 SVGAGI. CDR3 length: 13 amino acids. Trimming removed 10 bases from V and 6 bases from J, with 18 bases in between. The protocol was immunoSEQ multiplex PCR, while the TCRdb copy is restricted to in-frame clones and leaves out a portion. This sample has over 45,000 clones; approximately 80% occur once, and the top ten carry roughly 7.7%. The clonotype originates from a middle-aged man with acute or convalescent COVID-19. The source material was peripheral blood. J is TRBJ1-2 and V is TRBV6-5, with a possible D match to TRBD1 (5 bases). CDR3 DNA: TGTGCCACGCGGGGCCTATCGTCCAATGGCTACACCTTC. Translation: CATRGLSSNGYTF.